This T cell receptor beta chain was profiled in a study of molecular identifiers for immune sequencing clone quantification. Overall study context: Five portions were made in replicates from RNA of around 20,000 or 100,000 naive CD8 cells, and four underwent sequencing. The study, taken as a whole, reports: Over 99% of CMV-specific effector molecules, but under 1% of naive ones, were in clones above 20 copies.

V lost 8 bases, J lost 1 base, and 8 bases lay in between. Germline loops: CDR1 MNHNS, CDR2 SASEGT. This CDR3 spans 12 amino acids. Construction of naive CD8 libraries employed roughly 20,000 to 1,100,000 sorted cells together with 10%, 30% or 50% RNA. Sorting selected naive CD8 T cells with a CD8+CD4-CCR7+CD45RA+ phenotype. The table lists this clonotype with a few counts. What it recognizes is unknown. A single record per CDR3 protein comes from TCRdb applying MiXCR to the PCR reads. This table holds about 500,000 distinct CDR3 sequences, about 25% found once. This TCR derives from a human donor in good health. Some libraries in this study had Jurkat cell RNA spiked in. The chain couples TRBV6-1 to TRBJ2-5; either TRBD1 or TRBD2 may supply D (5 bases each). Sequencing used naive CD8+ T cells from blood, with Jurkat cell RNA spiked in. The subset was: FACS-sorted CD8+CD4-CCR7+CD45RA+ naive T cells. The CDR3 sequence is CASGGFQETQYF. The CDR3 DNA reads as TGTGCCAGCGGGGGATTCCAAGAGACCCAGTACTTC.